These 18 T cell receptor beta chains were sequenced from one sample in a study of T cell repertoires in cytomegalovirus infection. Their specific antigens are unknown. TCRdb reprocessed the reads with MiXCR, giving one entry per CDR3 protein. This table holds roughly 860,000 distinct CDR3 sequences, around a third found once. The sequencing here drew on cultured CD8+ T cells from PBMCs, taken from culture after CMV antigen stimulation. These receptors originate from a human donor in good health (CMV status not recorded). Some clones in this sample may be carry-over from other donors' samples.

This clonotype was seen a single time. One end of the junction fails to match germline, which may point to a read error. The chain employs TRBV6-6 and TRBJ2-1; D is ambiguous. Germline loops: CDR1 MNHNY, CDR2 SVGAGI (reference sequence). The CDR3 length is 16 residues. CDR3 in DNA: TGTGTCAGCAGTTACTCGTTGGGAACCCCTTACAATGAGCAGTTCTTC. It specifies CVSSYSLGTPYNEQFF.

There are a few counts of this clonotype. The chain uses TRBV7-6 and TRBJ2-7; D possibly corresponds to TRBD2 (5 bases). The CDR3 covers 13 residues. Trimming cost V 7 bases and J 4 bases, with 14 bases left between them. CDR1 SGHVS and CDR2 FNYEAQ come from the germline V gene. The CDR3 loop is CASIAPGRYEQYF. CDR3 in DNA: TGTGCCAGCATCGCGCCGGGAAGATACGAGCAGTACTTC.

Of note for this clonotype: A much larger clone differs by one base, so this may be a read error. The conserved phenylalanine or tryptophan is not found at the CDR3 terminus, so this likely reflects a read error. The CDR3 DNA sequence: TGTGCCAGCAGCTTAGCGGGGACGGGAAACACCATATATTAT. Translation gives CASSLAGTGNTIYY. This chain connects TRBV7-2 to TRBJ1-3, with D tentatively TRBD1 (5 bases). V was shortened by 0 bases and J by 4 bases, with 7 bases between the two germline ends. CDR1 is SGHTA and CDR2 is FQGNSA in the germline V gene. This CDR3 is built from 14 residues.

The V call is TRBV6-5, the J call TRBJ1-3; no reliable D call. With 2 bases removed from V and 0 bases from J, the gap between germline ends came to 11 bases. In germline, CDR1 is MNHEY, CDR2 SVGAGI. The CDR3 is 16 amino acids. The CDR3 nucleotides read TGTGCCAGCAGTTACGGTGCGGGGTTCTCTGGAAACACCATATATTTT. Amino acids: CASSYGAGFSGNTIYF.

V gene TRBV12-3 or TRBV12-4 combines with J gene TRBJ2-2; 9 positions match TRBD2. The junction had 5 bases not matched to a gene; V was cut back by 5 bases and J by 7 bases. The CDR3 runs 14 residues. The CDR3 loop is CASSVGLAYGELFF. The CDR3 region has the DNA TGTGCCAGCAGTGTGGGACTAGCCTACGGGGAGCTGTTTTTT.

CDR3 amino acids: CASTFGSGRSYEQYF. As DNA, the CDR3 is TGTGCCAGCACCTTCGGTAGTGGCAGGTCCTACGAGCAGTACTTC. The chain links TRBV7-9 to TRBJ2-7; the D is unclear. The germline V gene encodes CDR1 SEHNR and CDR2 FQNEAQ (reference sequence). V was shortened by 7 bases and J by 1 base, with 17 bases between the two germline ends. This CDR3 is 15 amino acids long.

In its sample, this clonotype was seen a few times. The chain joins TRBV28 to TRBJ2-7; TRBD2 might be the D (5 bases). The CDR3 has 14 amino acids. Germline CDR1 and CDR2: MDHEN and SYDVKM. With 7 bases removed from V and 3 bases from J, the gap between germline ends came to 16 bases. CDR3 DNA: TGTGCCAGCACCCCAAACCGAGGGAACTACGAGCAGTACGTC. Translating gives CASTPNRGNYEQYV.

The chain couples TRBV10-3 to TRBJ1-1; D ambiguous. Germline CDR1 ENHRY, CDR2 SYGVKD. This CDR3 has 15 amino acids. Trimming stripped 8 bases from V and 1 base from J, with 17 bases between. CDR3: CAISPSGPGNTEAFF. CDR3 sequence (DNA): TGTGCCATCTCCCCCTCTGGGCCGGGGAACACTGAAGCTTTCTTT.

As regards this clonotype: A junction boundary mismatches the germline segment, possibly from a read error. J is TRBJ1-2 and V is TRBV20-1; possibly TRBD1 for D (5 bases). The CDR3 sequence is 13 residues long. The germline CDR1 and CDR2 sequences are DFQATT and SNEGSKA (reference sequence). CDR3 DNA: TGCAGTGCTAGTGAACAGGAGAACTATGGTTACACCTTC. Its translation: CSASEQENYGYTF.

This clonotype has more than one count but fewer than ten. The chain combines TRBV27 with TRBJ2-1; unclear D gene. Germline CDR1 MNHEY, CDR2 SMNVEV (reference sequence). V dropped 7 bases and J dropped 7 bases, with 17 bases sitting between them. This CDR3 has 14 residues. The CDR3 DNA is TGTGCCAGCACCGACCCTGGGCTTGGTAATGAGCAGTTCTTC. This sequence encodes CASTDPGLGNEQFF.

The V call is TRBV7-9, the J call TRBJ1-1; 7 bases are shared with TRBD1. The ends lost 2 bases at V and 1 base at J; junction bases unmatched: 7. There are 16 residues in the CDR3. Per the germline V gene, CDR1 is SEHNR and CDR2 is FQNEAQ (reference sequence). CDR3 loop: CASSLPEGQSNTEAFF. The DNA of the CDR3 is TGTGCCAGCAGCTTACCTGAGGGACAGTCGAACACTGAAGCTTTCTTT.

This clonotype was picked up a small number of times. The V call is TRBV6-6, the J call TRBJ2-1; weak D call: TRBD2 (7 bases). Looked up from germline, CDR1 is MNHNY and CDR2 is SVGAGI (reference sequence). CDR3 length: 15 residues. Trimming cost V 0 bases and J 7 bases, with 13 bases left between them. CDR3 protein: CASSYSAGALNEQFF. The CDR3 bases are TGTGCCAGCAGTTACTCTGCGGGGGCCCTAAATGAGCAGTTCTTC.

This clonotype was detected only a few times. The chain carries TRBV7-3 and TRBJ2-2, with a possible D match to TRBD1 (6 bases). The CDR3 consists of 16 residues. Germline-derived CDR1 and CDR2 are SGHTA and FQGTGA. V was trimmed by 1 base and J by 4 bases, leaving 13 bases between them. CDR3 DNA: TGTGCCAGCAGCTTAAGGCGCAGGGGAAGCACCGGGGAGCTGTTTTTT. Protein: CASSLRRRGSTGELFF. The full variable domain, in which reference TRBV7-3 and TRBJ2-2 provide the parts outside the CDR3, is GAGVSQTPSNKVTEKGKYVELRCDPISGHTALYWYRQSLGQGPEFLIYFQGTGAADDSGLPNDRFFAVRPEGSVSTLKIQRTERGDSAVYLCASSLRRRGSTGELFFGEGSRLTVL.

This clonotype was counted between two and nine times. V is TRBV20-1 and J is TRBJ2-5; the D gene is possibly TRBD2 (6 bases). CDR1 is DFQATT and CDR2 is SNEGSKA in the germline V gene (reference sequence). This CDR3 is built from 15 residues. The ends were cut back, 2 bases at V and 0 bases at J, with 13 bases in the middle. The CDR3: CSARQTRRYQETQYF. CDR3 DNA sequence: TGCAGTGCTAGACAGACTAGAAGGTACCAAGAGACCCAGTACTTC.

In its sample, this clonotype was seen a few times. CDR3 DNA: TGTGCCAGCAGCTTAAATTACCAAGGAAAAGGTCACGGGGAGCTGTTTTTT. This gives the protein CASSLNYQGKGHGELFF. V usage is TRBV11-2 and J usage is TRBJ2-2; no clear D gene. The germline V gene has CDR1 SGHAT and CDR2 FQNNGV. Trimming left V 2 bases short and J 7 bases short, with 20 bases between. The CDR3 is 17 amino acids.

This clonotype was seen only a few times. This chain joins TRBV7-9 and TRBJ2-7; 10 bases match TRBD1. J was trimmed by 1 base and V by 7 bases; bases with no gene match: 7. CDR1 SEHNR and CDR2 FQNEAQ come from the germline V gene (reference sequence). This CDR3 contains 15 residues. CDR3 loop: CASKGQGPLSYEQYV. The DNA for the CDR3 is TGTGCCAGCAAGGGACAGGGGCCACTATCCTACGAGCAGTACGTC.

The chain joins TRBV15 to TRBJ2-2, with 12 bases that match TRBD2. The CDR3 has 21 residues. V was clipped by 2 bases and J by 5 bases; unmatched bases: 18. Germline V lookup: CDR1 LNHNV, CDR2 YYDKDF (reference sequence). Written as DNA, the CDR3 is TGTGCCACCAGCAGACACGTTGGCCGGACTAGCGGGGAGATTAGGACCGGGGAGCTGTTTTTT. This gives the protein CATSRHVGRTSGEIRTGELFF. Full variable domain (missing parts from reference TRBV15 and TRBJ2-2): DAMVIQNPRYQVTQFGKPVTLSCSQTLNHNVMYWYQQKSSQAPKLLFHYYDKDFNNEADTPDNFQSRRPNTSFCFLDIRSPGLGDTAMYLCATSRHVGRTSGEIRTGELFFGEGSRLTVL.

This clonotype was detected ten times or more. The chain links TRBV27 to TRBJ1-1; D is ambiguous. Germline assignment: CDR1 MNHEY and CDR2 SMNVEV (reference sequence). Deletions cut 0 bases from V and 1 base from J, with 3 bases between. CDR3 length equals 13 residues. CDR3 in DNA: TGTGCCAGCAGTTTATCAAGGAACACTGAAGCTTTCTTT. Its protein product is CASSLSRNTEAFF.